Shown below are 27 T cell receptor beta chains from a single sample sequenced in a study of blood T cells in healthy people across ages. Using a J-beta primer mix together with a sample-barcoded 5' primer, a second PCR was run for roughly 6 to 12 cycles. TCRdb reprocessed the 5' RACE reads via MiXCR and lists one record per CDR3 protein. In the table there are roughly 1,500,000 distinct CDR3 sequences, 40% to 50% of which are singletons. Sequencing input: blood. All receptors derive from a young woman in good health.

This chain joins TRBV7-2 and TRBJ1-5; the D gene is possibly TRBD1 (6 bases). Germline CDR1 and CDR2: SGHTA and FQGNSA. The CDR3 contains 15 residues. V gave up 3 bases and J gave up 1 base, with 10 bases separating them. Here the CDR3 DNA reads TGTGCCAGCAGCTTTGATGGACAGAGCAATCAGCCCCAGCATTTT. The encoded protein is CASSFDGQSNQPQHF.

J is TRBJ2-2 and V is TRBV5-1; D is ambiguous. The CDR3 length is 14 residues. Germline-derived CDR1 and CDR2 are SGHRS and YFSETQ. V was trimmed by 4 bases and J by 6 bases, leaving 13 bases between them. The DNA for the CDR3 is TGCGCCAGCAGCCCGGCGGTCGGGTCCGGGGAGCTGTTTTTT. Translating it yields CASSPAVGSGELFF.

This sequence joins TRBV6-5 and TRBJ2-7; D unresolved. Trimming left V 11 bases short and J 0 bases short, with 14 bases between. The CDR3 extends over 13 amino acids. Germline CDR1 and CDR2: MNHEY and SVGAGI. The chain's CDR3 is CACKPEISYEQYF. The CDR3 DNA reads TGTGCCTGCAAGCCAGAGATCTCCTACGAGCAGTACTTC.

This chain joins TRBV6-6 and TRBJ2-1; maybe TRBD1 (6 bases). Trimming took off 5 bases at V and 3 bases at J, with 14 bases between the two ends. Germline CDR1 is MNHNY and CDR2 is SVGAGI (reference sequence). The CDR3 has 15 amino acids. The DNA of the CDR3 is TGTGCCAGCAGTAAAACGACAGGACACTACAATGAGCAGTTCTTC. This encodes CASSKTTGHYNEQFF.

This chain joins TRBV6-5 and TRBJ2-3; a possible D gene is TRBD1 (6 bases). The CDR3 spans 16 residues. Trimming removed 2 bases from V and 3 bases from J, with 15 bases in between. Germline V gene sequence: CDR1 MNHEY, CDR2 SVGAGI. This CDR3 reads CASSYEDSGATDTQYF. The CDR3, as DNA: TGTGCCAGCAGTTACGAGGACTCAGGGGCAACAGATACGCAGTATTTT.

This sequence joins TRBV6-6 and TRBJ1-3; perhaps TRBD1 as D (6 bases). CDR1 and CDR2 (germline): MNHNY, SVGAGI (reference sequence). Trimming left V 6 bases short and J 0 bases short, with 9 bases between. CDR3 length equals 14 residues. Here the CDR3 reads CASSGRGSGNTIYF. CDR3 sequence (DNA): TGTGCCAGCAGCGGCAGGGGCTCTGGAAACACCATATATTTT.

The rearrangement uses TRBV27 and TRBJ2-5; 7 positions match TRBD1. The CDR3 contains 13 residues. Per germline, CDR1 MNHEY and CDR2 SMNVEV (reference sequence). V shed 6 bases and J 11 bases; nucleotides not matched to a gene: 12. The CDR3 sequence is CASRTGSHNEQYF. The CDR3 nucleotides are TGTGCCAGCAGGACAGGGAGCCACAATGAGCAGTACTTC.

The chain combines TRBV6-1 with TRBJ2-1; TRBD2 aligns across 10 bases. Germline CDR1 MNHNS, CDR2 SASEGT. This CDR3 has 16 amino acids. Trimming cost V 6 bases and J 4 bases; bases outside gene matches: 9. CDR3 region: CASRGLSGGSYNEQFF. Here the CDR3 DNA reads TGTGCCAGCAGGGGTCTTAGCGGGGGGTCGTACAATGAGCAGTTCTTC.

This chain uses TRBV5-1 with TRBJ2-6, with a weak D call TRBD1 (5 bases). V lost 2 bases and J 0 bases, leaving 12 bases between the germline ends. This CDR3 comprises 17 residues. The germline V gene encodes CDR1 SGHRS and CDR2 YFSETQ. This CDR3 is CASSLKTDSSGANVLTF. For the CDR3, the DNA is TGCGCCAGCAGCTTAAAAACAGACAGCTCTGGGGCCAACGTCCTGACTTTC.

The chain has TRBV5-1 and TRBJ2-7, with 8 bases matching TRBD2. The germline V gene encodes CDR1 SGHRS and CDR2 YFSETQ. The trim removed 1 base at V and 5 bases at J, leaving 8 bases unmatched. The CDR3 has 15 amino acids. Written as DNA, the CDR3 is TGCGCCAGCAGCTTGCGCTTAGCGGGGCTCGACGAGCAGTACTTC. Protein product: CASSLRLAGLDEQYF.

The rearrangement links TRBV15 to TRBJ2-5, with D unresolved. The CDR3 runs 12 residues. CDR1 LNHNV and CDR2 YYDKDF come from the germline V gene (reference sequence). Trimming left V 0 bases short and J 5 bases short, with 4 bases between. The CDR3 here is CATSRDSETQYF. The CDR3 DNA is TGTGCCACCAGCAGAGATTCTGAGACCCAGTACTTC.

J is TRBJ1-2 and V is TRBV10-3; D might be TRBD1 (6 bases). The CDR3 covers 15 residues. Trimming cost V 7 bases and J 4 bases, with 19 bases left between them. The V gene's germline CDR1 is ENHRY and CDR2 SYGVKD. The CDR3 bases are TGTGCCATCACGGCGGCATCTCAGGGGAGCTATGGCTACACCTTC. Protein sequence: CAITAASQGSYGYTF.

The rearrangement joins TRBV5-1 to TRBJ2-1; 11 nucleotides line up with TRBD1. After removal of 3 bases from V and 6 bases from J, the junction contained 5 bases not matched to a gene. The CDR3 covers 15 residues. Germline V gene data show CDR1 as SGHRS and CDR2 as YFSETQ. DNA for the CDR3: TGCGCCAGCAGCTGGAGCGGGACAGGGGGCAATGAGCAGTTCTTC. Its translation is CASSWSGTGGNEQFF.

The chain carries TRBV27 and TRBJ1-5; D is uncertain. V lost 3 bases to trimming and J lost 6 bases, with 9 bases between them. This CDR3 has 13 amino acids. Germline CDR1 and CDR2: MNHEY and SMNVEV (reference sequence). CDR3 DNA: TGTGCCAGCAGTTTCAGCAGTTTTCAGCCCCAGCATTTT. Translated, it gives CASSFSSFQPQHF.

This chain's CDR3 is CASSVAGTSYNEQFF. CDR3 nucleotide sequence: TGTGCCAGCAGCGTAGCCGGGACCTCCTACAATGAGCAGTTCTTC. This sequence joins TRBV9 and TRBJ2-1, with D possibly called TRBD1 or TRBD2 (5 bases each). Per the germline V gene, CDR1 is SGDLS and CDR2 is YYNGEE. Between the trimmed V and J ends, which lost 0 bases and 0 bases, there was a span of 7 bases. This CDR3 region has 15 residues.

This clonotype was detected once. The chain joins TRBV28 to TRBJ2-3; 10 bases match TRBD2. V lost 1 base, J lost 3 bases, and 7 bases stayed unmatched. Germline loops: CDR1 MDHEN, CDR2 SYDVKM. The CDR3 is made up of 17 amino acids. DNA for the CDR3: TGTGCCAGCAGTTTATCCCTCCCTAGCGGGGGAACAGATACGCAGTATTTT. Encoded protein: CASSLSLPSGGTDTQYF.

The rearrangement uses TRBV20-1 and TRBJ2-1; D remains unclear. Germline CDR1 is DFQATT and CDR2 is SNEGSKA (reference sequence). Between the trimmed V and J ends, which lost 3 bases and 0 bases, there was a span of 6 bases. This CDR3 contains 13 residues. The CDR3 nucleotides read TGCAGTGCTAGCCGGGCCTCCTACAATGAGCAGTTCTTC. Translating it yields CSASRASYNEQFF.

The J gene is TRBJ2-1, the V gene TRBV7-2; D not certain. Trimming took off 1 base at V and 10 bases at J, with 11 bases between the two ends. The CDR3 contains 13 residues. Germline lookup yields CDR1 SGHTA and CDR2 FQGNSA. CDR3 region: CASSLESSLEQFF. CDR3 sequence (DNA): TGTGCCAGCAGCTTAGAGTCCTCCTTAGAGCAGTTCTTC.

CDR3 amino acids: CAGGVSDNEKLFF. CDR3 sequence (DNA): TGTGCCGGCGGGGTCTCGGATAATGAAAAACTGTTTTTT. The rearrangement links TRBV7-9 to TRBJ1-4; D remains ambiguous. V lost 11 bases and J lost 4, with 14 bases in between. The CDR3 consists of 13 residues. Germline CDR1 is SEHNR and CDR2 is FQNEAQ (reference sequence).

The chain has TRBV12-5 and TRBJ2-1; D is undetermined. The germline V gene encodes CDR1 LGHNT and CDR2 FRNRAP. The CDR3 consists of 14 residues. Trimming pared 3 bases from V and 1 base from J, leaving 7 bases between. The CDR3 nucleotides are TGTGCTAGTGGTTTCCTAGGATCCTACAATGAGCAGTTCTTC. Translating it yields CASGFLGSYNEQFF.

The V call is TRBV3-1, the J call TRBJ2-1; D possibly corresponds to TRBD2 (6 bases). The CDR3 runs 15 residues. The V and J ends lost 1 base and 5 bases respectively, with 12 bases between them. CDR1 LGHDT and CDR2 YNNKEL come from the germline V gene (reference sequence). CDR3 coding DNA: TGTGCCAGCAGCCAAGGTGGCGGGACCGACAATGAGCAGTTCTTC. Amino acids: CASSQGGGTDNEQFF.

V usage is TRBV27 and J usage is TRBJ2-1, with TRBD1 as a possible D gene (5 bases). The CDR3 is 15 residues long. Germline V gene data show CDR1 as MNHEY and CDR2 as SMNVEV (reference sequence). The V end lost 6 bases, the J end lost 4 bases, and 16 bases lay between the germline ends. The CDR3 bases are TGTGCCAGCAGCGCAGGGTTATCGCAATACAATGAGCAGTTCTTC. It specifies CASSAGLSQYNEQFF.

The CDR3, as DNA: TGTGCCAGCGACACAGGGGGCCTCATGGGCAATCAGCCCCAGCATTTT. Protein: CASDTGGLMGNQPQHF. The rearrangement uses TRBV27 and TRBJ1-5; 9 bases line up with TRBD1. The trim removed 8 bases at V and 2 bases at J, leaving 10 bases unmatched. This CDR3 has 16 residues. Germline V gene data show CDR1 as MNHEY and CDR2 as SMNVEV (reference sequence).

This clonotype was seen a handful of times. The chain recombines TRBV6-5 with TRBJ2-3, with TRBD2 matching 9 bases. Germline CDR1 reads MNHEY; CDR2 reads SVGAGI. This CDR3 has 17 residues. V gave up 6 bases and J gave up 2 bases; unmatched junction bases: 12. CDR3 loop: CASRLAGALTFTDTQYF. DNA for the CDR3: TGTGCCAGCAGATTAGCGGGGGCCCTTACATTCACAGATACGCAGTATTTT.

This clonotype was detected a few times. The chain employs TRBV6-5 and TRBJ1-6; no definite D call. The length of the CDR3 is 14 residues. The V gene lost 6 bases and the J gene lost 10 bases, with 16 bases spanning the gap. Looked up from germline, CDR1 is MNHEY and CDR2 is SVGAGI. The CDR3 DNA reads TGTGCCAGCAGATCCGGGCCCCAACACTCACCCCTCCACTTT. Its protein is CASRSGPQHSPLHF.

The rearrangement joins TRBV2 to TRBJ2-4; 8 bases agree with TRBD1. The DNA end favors TRBJ2-7, so the J call may be wrong. Germline V gene lookup returns CDR1 SNHLY and CDR2 FYNNEI. The CDR3 contains 13 residues. CDR3 protein: CASKTGATYEQYF. The DNA for the CDR3 is TGTGCCAGTAAGACAGGGGCCACGTACGAGCAGTACTTC.

The chain couples TRBV5-1 to TRBJ1-1; D is undetermined. This CDR3 region has 17 residues. The V and J ends lost 4 bases and 1 base respectively, with 20 bases between them. Germline CDR1 and CDR2: SGHRS and YFSETQ. CDR3 sequence: CASSLLFTTIPNTEAFF. CDR3 coding DNA: TGCGCCAGCAGCCTCTTATTTACGACCATCCCGAACACTGAAGCTTTCTTT. The full variable domain, in which reference TRBV5-1 and TRBJ1-1 provide the parts outside the CDR3, is KAGVTQTPRYLIKTRGQQVTLSCSPISGHRSVSWYQQTPGQGLQFLFEYFSETQRNKGNFPGRFSGRQFSNSRSEMNVSTLELGDSALYLCASSLLFTTIPNTEAFFGQGTRLTVV.